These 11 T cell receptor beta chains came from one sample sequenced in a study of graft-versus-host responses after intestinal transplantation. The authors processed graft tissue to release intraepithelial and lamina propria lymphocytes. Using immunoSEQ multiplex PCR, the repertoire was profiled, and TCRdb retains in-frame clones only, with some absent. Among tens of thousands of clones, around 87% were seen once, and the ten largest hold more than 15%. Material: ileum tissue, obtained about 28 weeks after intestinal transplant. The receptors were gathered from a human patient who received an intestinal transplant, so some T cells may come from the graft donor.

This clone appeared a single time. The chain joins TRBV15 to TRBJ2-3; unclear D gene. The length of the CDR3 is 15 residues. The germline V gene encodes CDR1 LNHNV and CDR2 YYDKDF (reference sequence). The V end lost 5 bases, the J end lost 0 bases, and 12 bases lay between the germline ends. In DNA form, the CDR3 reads TGTGCCACCAGCCCCACCCGGTCTAGCACAGATACGCAGTATTTT. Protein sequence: CATSPTRSSTDTQYF. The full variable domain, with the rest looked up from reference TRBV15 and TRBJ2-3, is DAMVIQNPRYQVTQFGKPVTLSCSQTLNHNVMYWYQQKSSQAPKLLFHYYDKDFNNEADTPDNFQSRRPNTSFCFLDIRSPGLGDTAMYLCATSPTRSSTDTQYFGPGTRLTVL.

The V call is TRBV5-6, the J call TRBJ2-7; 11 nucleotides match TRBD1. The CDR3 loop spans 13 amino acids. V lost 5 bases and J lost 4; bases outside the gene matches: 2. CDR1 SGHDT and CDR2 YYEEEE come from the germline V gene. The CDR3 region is CASRRDRGYEQYF. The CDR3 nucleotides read TGTGCCAGCAGGCGGGACAGGGGGTACGAGCAGTACTTC.

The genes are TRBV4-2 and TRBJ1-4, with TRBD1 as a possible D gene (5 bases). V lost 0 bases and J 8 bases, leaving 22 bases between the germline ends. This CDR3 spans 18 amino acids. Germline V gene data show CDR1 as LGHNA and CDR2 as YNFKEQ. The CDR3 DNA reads TGTGCCAGCAGCCAAGATCGGGTTCAGGCAGGGCAAAAGGAAAAACTGTTTTTT. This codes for CASSQDRVQAGQKEKLFF.

CDR3 in amino acids: CASSSQGMGMNTEAFF. For the CDR3, the DNA is TGTGCCAGCAGCTCACAGGGTATGGGAATGAACACTGAAGCTTTCTTT. V is TRBV7-8 and J is TRBJ1-1, with a tentative D call TRBD1 (6 bases). CDR1 SGHVS and CDR2 FQNEAQ come from the germline V gene. This CDR3 is 16 amino acids long. Trimming removed 4 bases at V and 0 bases at J, with 15 bases between.

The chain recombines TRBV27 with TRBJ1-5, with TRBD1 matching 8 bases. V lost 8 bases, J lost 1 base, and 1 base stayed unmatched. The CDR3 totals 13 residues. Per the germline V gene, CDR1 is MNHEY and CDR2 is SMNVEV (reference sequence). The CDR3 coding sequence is TGTGCCAGCGGGGACAGGAGCAATCAGCCCCAGCATTTT. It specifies CASGDRSNQPQHF.

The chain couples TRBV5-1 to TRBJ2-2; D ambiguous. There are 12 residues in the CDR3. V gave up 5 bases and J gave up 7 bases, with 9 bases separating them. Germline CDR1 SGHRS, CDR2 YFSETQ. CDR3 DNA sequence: TGCGCCAGCAGGAAAGGAGTCGGGGAGCTGTTTTTT. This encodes CASRKGVGELFF.

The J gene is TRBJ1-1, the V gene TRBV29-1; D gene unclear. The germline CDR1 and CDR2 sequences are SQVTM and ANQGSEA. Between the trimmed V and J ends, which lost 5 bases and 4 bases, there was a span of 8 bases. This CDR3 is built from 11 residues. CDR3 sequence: CSVHSATEAFF. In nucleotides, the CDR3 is TGCAGCGTTCACAGCGCCACTGAAGCTTTCTTT.

CDR3 DNA: TGTGCCAGCAGCTTGGGACTAGCGGGGACCTACGAGCAGTACTTC. Translating gives CASSLGLAGTYEQYF. This sequence joins TRBV7-9 and TRBJ2-7; TRBD2 matches at 13 bases. J was trimmed by 2 bases and V by 3 bases; bases with no gene match: 1. The CDR3 length is 15 residues. Looked up from germline, CDR1 is SEHNR and CDR2 is FQNEAQ (reference sequence).

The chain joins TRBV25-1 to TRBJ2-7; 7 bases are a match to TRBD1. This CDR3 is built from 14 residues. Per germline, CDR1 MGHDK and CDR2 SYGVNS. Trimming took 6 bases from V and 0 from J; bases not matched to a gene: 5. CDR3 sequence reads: CASRGTVSSYEQYF. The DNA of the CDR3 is TGTGCCAGCAGGGGGACAGTGAGCTCCTACGAGCAGTACTTC.

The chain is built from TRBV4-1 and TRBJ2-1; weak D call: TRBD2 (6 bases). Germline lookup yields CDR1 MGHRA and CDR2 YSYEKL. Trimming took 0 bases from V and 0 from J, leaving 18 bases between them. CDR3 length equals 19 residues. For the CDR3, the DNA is TGCGCCAGCAGCCAAGAGTTCCCCTCTAGCGTAAGCTCCTACAATGAGCAGTTCTTC. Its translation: CASSQEFPSSVSSYNEQFF.

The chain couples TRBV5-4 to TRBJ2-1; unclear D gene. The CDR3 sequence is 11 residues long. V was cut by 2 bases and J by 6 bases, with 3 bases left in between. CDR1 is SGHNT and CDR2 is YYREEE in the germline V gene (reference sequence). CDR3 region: CASSFSNEQFF. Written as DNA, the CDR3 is TGTGCCAGCAGCTTCAGCAATGAGCAGTTCTTC.